These T cell receptor beta chains were read from a single sample in a study of blood T cell repertoires in COVID-19. The table came from immunoSEQ multiplex PCR; TCRdb's copy has only in-frame clones and leaves some out. The data show roughly 410,000 clones, around 87% seen once. Sequences were obtained from peripheral blood. Receptors originate from a woman aged 55-69 years with COVID-19, enrolled during active disease. Each CDR3 is given with its conserved first and last residue. D genes are given only for firm matches. Only part of the rows carry a size: once, few, many, or a class if the clone is expanded.

clone size	V gene	J gene	D gene	CDR3 protein	CDR3 DNA
-	TRBV6-1	TRBJ1-2	TRBD1	CASSDKIGQGPEKGYTF	TGTGCCAGCAGTGATAAGATCGGACAGGGGCCTGAGAAGGGCTACACCTTC
-	TRBV28	TRBJ1-2	-	CASSSVAGYGYTF	TGTGCCAGCAGTTCCGTCGCAGGGTATGGCTACACCTTC
-	TRBV2	TRBJ2-2	-	CASTGQGTGELFF	TGTGCCAGCACGGGCCAGGGAACCGGGGAGCTGTTTTTT
-	TRBV18	TRBJ2-3	TRBD2	CASSPPGLAATDTQYF	TGTGCCAGCTCACCGCCGGGACTAGCTGCCACAGATACGCAGTATTTT
-	TRBV27	TRBJ1-5	TRBD1	CASGDRINQPQHF	TGTGCCAGCGGGGACAGGATTAATCAGCCCCAGCATTTT
-	TRBV7-3	TRBJ2-3	-	CASSPIERDTQYF	TGTGCCAGCAGCCCAATCGAGAGAGATACGCAGTATTTT
-	TRBV2	TRBJ2-5	-	CASRPPLSEQETQYF	TGTGCCAGCAGGCCCCCGTTGTCAGAACAAGAGACCCAGTACTTC
-	TRBV5-5	TRBJ1-4	TRBD1	CASSFQGAWNEKLFF	TGTGCCAGCAGCTTCCAGGGGGCTTGGAATGAAAAACTGTTTTTT
-	TRBV4-1	TRBJ1-1	-	CASSQGGQRRRDEAFF	TGCGCCAGCAGCCAAGGGGGGCAACGGCGAAGGGACGAAGCTTTCTTT
-	TRBV27	TRBJ1-5	TRBD1	CASSSRPGGLQPQHF	TGTGCCAGCAGTTCCCGGCCAGGGGGGCTTCAGCCCCAGCATTTT
-	TRBV12-3/TRBV12-4	TRBJ1-6	-	CASSLTVNSPLHF	TGTGCCAGCAGTTTAACAGTTAATTCACCCCTCCACTTT
-	TRBV5-1	TRBJ2-3	TRBD2	CASSLEAGGPSDTQYF	TGCGCCAGCAGCTTGGAAGCGGGGGGGCCATCAGATACGCAGTATTTT
-	TRBV3-1/TRBV3-2	TRBJ1-4	-	CASSQRRGGTGEKLFF	TGTGCCAGCAGCCAGCGGAGGGGAGGGACCGGTGAAAAACTGTTTTTT
-	TRBV9	TRBJ1-2	-	CASSVDSSTPYGYTF	TGTGCCAGCAGCGTGGACAGTTCAACGCCCTATGGCTACACCTTC
-	TRBV6-6	TRBJ1-5	TRBD1	CASSRDRGSNQPQHF	TGTGCCAGCAGTCGGGACAGGGGTAGCAATCAGCCCCAGCATTTT
-	TRBV30	TRBJ2-7	TRBD2	CAWSGTSDEQYF	TGTGCCTGGAGTGGCACTAGCGACGAGCAGTACTTC
-	TRBV7-2	TRBJ2-1	-	CASSLGLRGRRSYNEQFF	TGTGCCAGCAGCTTAGGATTGCGGGGGCGACGCTCCTACAATGAGCAGTTCTTC
once	TRBV7-9	TRBJ1-4	-	CASTWQEKLFF	TGTGCCAGCACGTGGCAGGAAAAACTGTTTTTT
once	TRBV30	TRBJ2-5	-	CAWSVGGGGETQYF	TGTGCCTGGAGTGTAGGTGGGGGCGGAGAGACCCAGTACTTC
-	TRBV30	TRBJ1-1	TRBD1	CAWSTHRGQADTEAFF	TGTGCCTGGAGTACGCACAGGGGGCAGGCGGACACTGAAGCTTTCTTT
few	TRBV5-1	TRBJ1-1	-	CASKWGRGNTEAFF	TGCGCCAGCAAATGGGGGCGCGGAAACACTGAAGCTTTCTTT
-	TRBV5-1	TRBJ2-1	TRBD1	CASSLAGGTGNEQFF	TGCGCCAGCAGCTTGGCAGGGGGCACCGGAAATGAGCAGTTCTTC
-	TRBV3-1/TRBV3-2	TRBJ1-2	TRBD1	CASSHGQGGDYGYTF	TGTGCCAGCAGCCACGGACAGGGCGGGGACTATGGCTACACCTTC
-	TRBV5-1	TRBJ2-6	-	CASSLVAVTNSGANVLTF	TGCGCCAGCAGCTTGGTAGCGGTGACAAACTCTGGGGCCAACGTCCTGACTTTC
-	TRBV15	TRBJ2-6	TRBD1	CATSGTGRPGANVLTF	TGTGCCACCAGCGGGACAGGGCGCCCTGGGGCCAACGTCCTGACTTTC
once	TRBV18	TRBJ1-2	-	CASSPPDLGAGNYGYTF	TGTGCCAGCTCACCACCCGATCTGGGGGCGGGTAACTATGGCTACACCTTC
-	TRBV6-5	TRBJ1-3	TRBD1	CASSYSRTGSGNTIYF	TGTGCCAGCAGTTACTCGCGGACAGGCAGTGGAAACACCATATATTTT
-	TRBV6-5	TRBJ2-1	-	CASSRDEQFF	TGTGCCAGCTCCCGGGATGAGCAGTTCTTC
-	TRBV15	TRBJ2-2	TRBD1	CATSNDRGEGTGELFF	TGTGCCACCAGCAACGACAGGGGGGAGGGGACCGGGGAGCTGTTTTTT
-	TRBV4-2	TRBJ2-2	-	CASSQDVAANTGELFF	TGTGCCAGCAGCCAAGATGTCGCGGCGAACACCGGGGAGCTGTTTTTT
once	TRBV15	TRBJ2-7	TRBD2	CATSIGLGSYEQYF	TGTGCCACCAGCATTGGACTAGGATCCTACGAGCAGTACTTC
-	TRBV7-9	TRBJ2-2	-	CAASQAANTGELFF	TGTGCCGCGAGTCAAGCTGCGAACACCGGGGAGCTGTTTTTT
-	TRBV6-4	TRBJ1-2	-	CASSVTPGGDVYGYTF	TGTGCCAGCAGTGTAACCCCTGGGGGGGATGTCTATGGCTACACCTTC
-	TRBV2	TRBJ1-2	-	CASSGGLYGYTF	TGTGCCAGCAGCGGAGGGCTCTATGGCTACACCTTC
-	TRBV6-4	TRBJ2-7	-	CASSDLSLDRRSSYEQYF	TGTGCCAGCAGTGACTTGTCTCTTGACAGGAGGAGCTCCTACGAGCAGTACTTC
-	TRBV2	TRBJ2-1	TRBD2	CASSVELAGYNEQFF	TGTGCCAGCAGTGTGGAATTAGCGGGATACAATGAGCAGTTCTTC
-	TRBV4-1	TRBJ1-1	TRBD1	CASSQGTGVNTEAFF	TGCGCCAGCAGCCAAGGGACAGGGGTGAACACTGAAGCTTTCTTT
-	TRBV12-5	TRBJ1-5	TRBD1	CASASQGAGNQPQHF	TGTGCTAGTGCCTCACAGGGGGCTGGCAATCAGCCCCAGCATTTT
-	TRBV28	TRBJ1-2	-	CASSLSVRAGTF	TGTGCCAGCAGTTTATCGGTGAGGGCCGGCACCTTC
-	TRBV9	TRBJ2-1	-	CASSVQSDSSYNEQFF	TGTGCCAGCAGCGTACAAAGTGACAGCTCCTACAATGAGCAGTTCTTC
-	TRBV5-1	TRBJ1-3	-	CASSPFDRRTGNTIYF	TGCGCCAGCAGCCCCTTCGACAGGCGGACTGGAAACACCATATATTTT
-	TRBV7-3	TRBJ2-1	TRBD1	CASSRDSNEQFF	TGTGCCAGCAGCCGGGACAGCAATGAGCAGTTCTTC
-	TRBV3-1/TRBV3-2	TRBJ2-2	TRBD1	CASSPHPGTGGSGELFF	TGTGCCAGCAGCCCCCATCCGGGGACAGGGGGCTCCGGGGAGCTGTTTTTT
-	TRBV27	TRBJ2-1	TRBD2	CASSSLGGGAYNEQFF	TGTGCCAGCAGTTCCCTAGGCGGGGGGGCTTACAATGAGCAGTTCTTC
-	TRBV7-9	TRBJ1-1	TRBD1	CASSLEQTGRANTEAFF	TGTGCCAGCAGCTTAGAACAGACAGGGCGGGCGAACACTGAAGCTTTCTTT
-	TRBV11-2	TRBJ2-2	-	CASSLDGRGFDGGELFF	TGTGCCAGCAGCTTAGATGGCAGGGGCTTTGACGGCGGGGAGCTGTTTTTT
-	TRBV5-6	TRBJ2-7	-	CASSPRVDEQYF	TGTGCCAGCAGCCCCCGAGTCGACGAGCAGTACTTC
-	TRBV28	TRBJ2-1	TRBD1	CASSGRGPPSQSHNEQFF	TGTGCCAGCAGTGGTAGGGGGCCCCCCTCCCAATCACACAATGAGCAGTTCTTC
once	TRBV7-9	TRBJ1-4	TRBD1	CASSLPGQGGEKLFF	TGTGCCAGCAGCTTACCAGGACAGGGAGGGGAAAAACTGTTTTTT
-	TRBV5-4	TRBJ1-1	-	CASSLPGRNTEAFF	TGTGCCAGCAGCTTGCCGGGGAGGAACACTGAAGCTTTCTTT
-	TRBV7-3	TRBJ1-5	-	CASSLGWSKPQHF	TGTGCCAGCAGCTTAGGCTGGAGCAAGCCCCAGCATTTT
many	TRBV19	TRBJ2-5	TRBD2	CASSQTSGATRSQETQYF	TGTGCCAGTAGTCAGACTAGCGGGGCGACGCGATCCCAAGAGACCCAGTACTTC